What follows are 5 T cell receptor beta chains derived from one specimen sequenced in a study of shared clonotypes between healthy human individuals. TCRdb keeps only in-frame clones here, not all; method: immunoSEQ multiplex PCR. The sample lists around 2.1 million clones, roughly 95% occurring once. Sequenced: naive CD4+ T cells sorted from blood. Stated subset: CD45RA+ positively selected. All receptors derive from a man between 18 and 29 years old in good health.

The V gene is TRBV30, the J gene TRBJ2-7, with 9 bases matching TRBD2. V was pared by 4 bases and J by 1 base, with 20 bases of the junction left unmatched. There are 19 residues in the CDR3. The germline gives CDR1 GTSNPN, CDR2 SVGIG (reference sequence). CDR3: CAWTHSRTFGLALSYEQYF. CDR3 in DNA: TGTGCCTGGACCCACTCCCGGACTTTTGGACTAGCGCTGTCCTACGAGCAGTACTTC.

This clone occurred a few times. The chain joins TRBV5-1 to TRBJ1-5; 7 nucleotides match TRBD1. The CDR3 is made up of 15 amino acids. Germline assignment: CDR1 SGHRS and CDR2 YFSETQ. V lost 4 bases and J lost 6; bases outside the gene matches: 10. The CDR3 DNA follows: TGCGCCAGCAGCCTCGGGACAGCGTTCGGTCAGCCCCAGCATTTT. It specifies CASSLGTAFGQPQHF.

The chain is built from TRBV9 and TRBJ1-1; no reliable D call. The V end lost 0 bases, the J end lost 4 bases, and 7 bases lay between the germline ends. The CDR3 spans 13 residues. Germline CDR1 and CDR2: SGDLS and YYNGEE. The CDR3 DNA is TGTGCCAGCAGCGTAGATGGGGTCACTGAAGCTTTCTTT. This translates into CASSVDGVTEAFF.

The CDR3: CASTSGFYAYNEQFF. In DNA form, the CDR3 reads TGTGCCAGCACATCGGGGTTTTACGCCTACAATGAGCAGTTCTTC. V is TRBV27 and J is TRBJ2-1; TRBD2 is a possible D gene (5 bases). Trimming removed 7 bases from V and 2 bases from J, with 15 bases in between. Germline-derived CDR1 and CDR2 are MNHEY and SMNVEV (reference sequence). The CDR3 is 15 amino acids.

The chain carries TRBV6-1 and TRBJ2-1, with 7 bases matching TRBD1. The CDR3 extends over 15 amino acids. Trimming removed 6 bases from V and 0 bases from J; junction bases left unmatched: 5. Germline V gives CDR1 MNHNS, CDR2 SASEGT. CDR3 in DNA: TGTGCCAGCAGGTCTGACAGGGCCTCCTACAATGAGCAGTTCTTC. Amino acid sequence: CASRSDRASYNEQFF.